The T cell receptor (beta chain) described here comes from a study of radiotherapy plus CTLA-4 blockade in lung cancer. Study as a whole: Among patients, 15% to 20% showed objective responses, and approximately 30% had disease control.

The data were produced by immunoSEQ multiplex PCR, yet TCRdb's version contains in-frame clones alone and is incomplete. The sample has 85,000 to 120,000 clones, approximately 81% seen once. The CDR3 covers 14 residues. Germline V gives CDR1 MNHEY, CDR2 SVGAGI. V gave up 8 bases and J gave up 4 bases, with 12 bases separating them. The sample in question was peripheral blood, obtained from a patient treated with radiotherapy plus ipilimumab. The TCR originated in a human donor with non-small cell lung cancer that progressed on radiotherapy plus ipilimumab. Some clones in this sample may be carry-over from other donors' samples. This chain uses TRBV6-5 with TRBJ1-6; D gene unclear. CDR3 residues: CASSRERYNSPLHF. In nucleotides, the CDR3 is TGTGCCAGCTCGCGGGAAAGGTATAATTCACCCCTCCACTTT.